Given below is one T cell receptor beta chain in context. This specimen comes from a study of shared clonotypes between healthy human individuals. Only CD45RO-negative cells positively selected for CCR7 counted as naive CD8 cells, so terminally differentiated effector memory CD45RA+ cells were excluded. Only in-frame clones appear in the TCRdb table, and some are missing; sequencing was by immunoSEQ multiplex PCR. The sample includes under 1 million clones, 90% to 98% seen only once; the top ten take roughly 0.23%. V lost 4 bases, J lost 6 bases, and 7 bases stayed unmatched. The CDR3 spans 14 residues. CDR1 and CDR2 from the germline V gene are MGHRA and YSYEKL.

This receptor was taken from a man aged 25-45 years in good health. Sequenced: naive CD8+ T cells sorted from blood. The rearrangement links TRBV4-1 to TRBJ2-7; 9 nucleotides agree with TRBD1. Here the CDR3 reads CASSPGQGGFEQYF. DNA of the CDR3: TGCGCCAGCAGCCCGGGACAGGGAGGGTTCGAGCAGTACTTC.